A selection of T cell receptor beta chains follows, all from one sample in a study of blood T cell repertoires in COVID-19. Sequenced by immunoSEQ multiplex PCR; TCRdb stores in-frame clones only, minus some. The sample holds tens of thousands of clones, approximately 80% seen once. The specimen sequenced was peripheral blood. These receptors were obtained from a man aged 50 or older with COVID-19, enrolled during active disease. The CDR3 runs from the conserved cysteine through the conserved F or W. Each record gives: J gene, D gene, V gene, CDR3 length, clone size, CDR3 DNA, CDR3 protein. D genes are given only for firm matches. Clone sizes are given selectively: once, few, many, or a class where the clone is expanded.

>TRBJ2-1|TRBD1|TRBV4-1|15|NA
TGCGCCAGCAGCCAAGATAGGGACAGGATGAATGAGCAGTTCTTC
CASSQDRDRMNEQFF
>TRBJ2-5|TRBD1|TRBV5-1|14|NA
TGCGCCAGCACTTCCGGGACAGTTGGGGAGACCCAGTACTTC
CASTSGTVGETQYF
>TRBJ2-3|TRBD2|TRBV24-1|18|NA
TGTGCCACCAGTGATTCTGGACTAGCGGGAGGTAGCACAGATACGCAGTATTTT
CATSDSGLAGGSTDTQYF
>TRBJ2-6|NA|TRBV11-2|15|NA
TGTGCCAGCAGTTCACAGGGTTCTGGGGCCAACGTCCTGACTTTC
CASSSQGSGANVLTF
>TRBJ1-6|TRBD1|TRBV5-1|16|NA
TGCGCCAGCAGCTTGTCGGGACAGGGATTGAATTCACCCCTCCACTTT
CASSLSGQGLNSPLHF
>TRBJ2-5|TRBD2|TRBV7-2|15|once
TGTGCCAGCAGCCCAGGACTAGCGGGCTCGGAGACCCAGTACTTC
CASSPGLAGSETQYF
>TRBJ1-1|NA|TRBV10-3|14|NA
TGTGCCATCAGTGAGTCGGGGGCAAAAACTGAAGCTTTCTTT
CAISESGAKTEAFF
>TRBJ2-5|TRBD1|TRBV4-1|15|NA
TGCGCCAGCAGCCTGGACAGGGGGCAGGTGGAGACCCAGTACTTC
CASSLDRGQVETQYF
>TRBJ2-2|NA|TRBV6-2/TRBV6-3|14|NA
TGTGCCAGCAGTTCCGGGACACACACCGGGGAGCTGTTTTTT
CASSSGTHTGELFF
>TRBJ2-7|NA|TRBV6-6|14|NA
TGTGCCAGCAGTTACGGTGGCCAGAACTACGAGCAGTACTTC
CASSYGGQNYEQYF
>TRBJ2-3|TRBD2|TRBV7-8|16|NA
TGTGCCAGCAGCTTGAGGGAGGGCCGCCTCGGGGATACGCAGTATTTT
CASSLREGRLGDTQYF
>TRBJ1-2|NA|TRBV30|14|NA
TGTGCCTGGGGCGATTGGACAGCTAACTATGGCTACACCTTC
CAWGDWTANYGYTF
>TRBJ2-1|TRBD2|TRBV28|15|few
TGTGCCAGCAGTTTCGGCGGGAGGGTGTACAATGAGCAGTTCTTC
CASSFGGRVYNEQFF
>TRBJ2-5|TRBD1|TRBV2|14|few
TGTGCCAGCACCTGGACAGGGAATGATGAGACCCAGTACTTC
CASTWTGNDETQYF
>TRBJ2-3|TRBD1|TRBV7-3|16|NA
TGTGCCAGCAGCCTGGCCGGGACAGCGGTTATTGATACGCAGTATTTT
CASSLAGTAVIDTQYF
>TRBJ2-7|NA|TRBV7-6|13|NA
TGTGCCAGCAGCGCGGGGCAGGGAGGCGAGCAGTACTTC
CASSAGQGGEQYF
>TRBJ2-2|TRBD2|TRBV7-3|18|NA
TGTGCCAGCAGCTTGGGGGCGGGAGGTCCGCGCGGATCCGGGGAGCTGTTTTTT
CASSLGAGGPRGSGELFF
>TRBJ1-2|NA|TRBV5-1|14|NA
TGCGCCAGCAGCCAGGACAACCCTAACTATGGCTACACCTTC
CASSQDNPNYGYTF
>TRBJ1-2|TRBD1|TRBV6-5|14|NA
TGTGCCAGCAGTCCGGGACAGTCTAACTATGGCTACACCTTC
CASSPGQSNYGYTF
>TRBJ2-5|TRBD1|TRBV19|15|NA
TGTGCCAGTAGTATAGCCGGACAGGGGGCGCGGACCCAGTACTTC
CASSIAGQGARTQYF
>TRBJ2-1|NA|TRBV7-9|13|NA
TGTGCCAGCAGCTTAGCGGGCAGCCGAAAGAAGTTCTTC
CASSLAGSRKKFF
>TRBJ1-4|NA|TRBV6-6|16|NA
TGTGCCAGCAGAACCACACAGGGATTGGGAGATGAAAAACTGTTTTTT
CASRTTQGLGDEKLFF
>TRBJ2-7|TRBD2|TRBV30|15|NA
TGTGCCTGGAGTCGTGGACTAGCGGGAGGAAAGGAGCAGTACTTC
CAWSRGLAGGKEQYF
>TRBJ1-6|NA|TRBV7-3|15|NA
TGTGCCAGCAGCTTAGGGGGCGCGATGAGTGCACCCCTCCACTTT
CASSLGGAMSAPLHF
>TRBJ2-5|NA|TRBV20-1|15|once
TGCAGTGCTAGTAATCTTGGGGACTACCAAGAGACCCAGTACTTC
CSASNLGDYQETQYF